This TCR beta chain came from a study of cytotoxic CD8 clonotypes in ibrutinib-treated CLL. On the study more broadly: The cohort had around 10 relapsed/refractory and some 16 treatment-naive patients, 17 IGHV unmutated. Recorded responses included about 25 partial and 2 complete; following median around 68 months, roughly 15 stayed remitted and some 12 progressed.

This table comes from immunoSEQ multiplex PCR, and its TCRdb copy is limited to in-frame clones, with some not included. The repertoire holds about 140,000 clones, with roughly 90% as singletons. A remark on this clone: Its antigen remains unknown.

Per germline, CDR1 LNHDA and CDR2 SQIVND (reference sequence). This CDR3 region has 16 residues. V lost 9 bases to trimming and J lost 1 base; unmatched junction nucleotides: 12. Study outcomes and limitations: T-cell clonality at baseline went above that of age-matched healthy donors and rose and fell with circulating CD8+ T-cell counts.

The chain is built from TRBV19 and TRBJ2-7, with TRBD2 matching over 10 bases. This TCR was sampled from a human donor with chronic lymphocytic leukemia. The source was PBMCs, collected after 12 months of ibrutinib treatment. CDR3 amino acids: CASKQSGLAESYEQYF. CDR3 in DNA: TGTGCCAGCAAACAATCCGGACTAGCGGAGTCCTACGAGCAGTACTTC.